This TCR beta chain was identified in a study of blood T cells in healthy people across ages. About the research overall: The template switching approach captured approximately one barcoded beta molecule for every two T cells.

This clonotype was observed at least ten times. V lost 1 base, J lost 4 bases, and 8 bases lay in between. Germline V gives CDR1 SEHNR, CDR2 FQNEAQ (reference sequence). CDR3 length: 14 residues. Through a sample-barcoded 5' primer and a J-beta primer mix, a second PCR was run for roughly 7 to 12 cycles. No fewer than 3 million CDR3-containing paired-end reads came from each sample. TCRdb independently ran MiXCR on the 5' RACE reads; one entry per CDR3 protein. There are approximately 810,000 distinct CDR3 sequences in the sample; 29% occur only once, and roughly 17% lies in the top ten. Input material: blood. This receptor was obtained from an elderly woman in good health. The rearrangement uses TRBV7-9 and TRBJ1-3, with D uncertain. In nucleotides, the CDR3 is TGTGCCAGCAGCTTAGGTGGGTCCGGAAACACCATATATTTT. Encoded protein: CASSLGGSGNTIYF.